Listed below are T cell receptor beta chains from one sample, sequenced in a study of cytomegalovirus exposure and HLA in healthy donors. Profiling relied on immunoSEQ multiplex PCR, and the TCRdb table lists in-frame clones only, not all of them. This table has 100,000 or so clones, around 80% appearing once. The material sequenced was PBMCs. The receptors come from a female donor in good health and CMV-seropositive. The CDR3 runs from the conserved cysteine through the conserved F or W. Fields, in order: clone size, J gene, V gene, D gene, CDR3 protein. D genes are given only for firm matches. Size is stated for part of the rows, as once, few or many counts, or as a class when the clone is expanded.

NA | TRBJ2-2 | TRBV5-1 | NA | CASSLTQSPGELFF
once | TRBJ2-1 | TRBV28 | NA | CASVGRRFYNEQFF
NA | TRBJ2-2 | TRBV18 | TRBD2 | CASSPMASGANTGELFF
NA | TRBJ2-7 | TRBV7-8 | TRBD2 | CASSPRTSGAYF
NA | TRBJ2-1 | TRBV30 | NA | CAWSGTTSHYNEQFF
NA | TRBJ1-2 | TRBV7-9 | NA | CSSSPSGRQGRSNYGYTF
NA | TRBJ2-2 | TRBV5-6 | NA | CASSLDGRAGELFF
NA | TRBJ2-2 | TRBV11-3 | NA | CASSPGFAGELFF
NA | TRBJ1-5 | TRBV5-6 | TRBD1 | CASSQLNRQGGNQPQHF
NA | TRBJ1-2 | TRBV11-2 | TRBD1 | CASSLGQGAHYGYTF
NA | TRBJ2-7 | TRBV7-2 | NA | CASSLEVAYEQYF
NA | TRBJ2-5 | TRBV4-1 | TRBD1 | CASSARDRGLGETQYF
NA | TRBJ2-1 | TRBV27 | TRBD2 | CASAQAGTQFF
NA | TRBJ2-5 | TRBV30 | NA | CACQKLGGETQYF
NA | TRBJ2-7 | TRBV5-1 | TRBD2 | CASKPTSGSSGEQYF
few | TRBJ2-5 | TRBV11-3 | NA | CASSLEAGETQYF
few | TRBJ1-6 | TRBV5-1 | NA | CASSGASPGNSPLHF
NA | TRBJ2-5 | TRBV7-2 | TRBD1 | CASSLHGRGQETQYF
NA | TRBJ1-2 | TRBV7-2 | NA | CASSSMRSQGAYGYTF
NA | TRBJ2-1 | TRBV5-1 | TRBD2 | CASSGGLAGPSNEQFF